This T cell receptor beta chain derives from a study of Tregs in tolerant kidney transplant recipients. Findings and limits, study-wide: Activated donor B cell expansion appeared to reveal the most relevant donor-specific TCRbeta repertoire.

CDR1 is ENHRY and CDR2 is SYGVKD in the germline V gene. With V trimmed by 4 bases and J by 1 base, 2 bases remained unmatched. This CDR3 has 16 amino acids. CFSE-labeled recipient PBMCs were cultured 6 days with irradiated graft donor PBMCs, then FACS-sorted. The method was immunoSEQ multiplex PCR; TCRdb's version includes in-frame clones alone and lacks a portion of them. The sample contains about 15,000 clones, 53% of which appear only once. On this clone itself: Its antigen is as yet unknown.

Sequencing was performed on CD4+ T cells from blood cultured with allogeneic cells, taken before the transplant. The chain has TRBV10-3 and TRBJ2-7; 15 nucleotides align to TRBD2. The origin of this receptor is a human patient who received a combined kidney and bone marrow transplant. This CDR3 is CAISGTSGRGSYEQYF. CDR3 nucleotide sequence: TGTGCCATCAGTGGGACTAGCGGGAGGGGATCCTACGAGCAGTACTTC.